This T cell receptor beta chain appears in the sequencing data of a study of blood T cells in healthy people across ages. Turning to the study itself: Capture via template switching afforded approximately one barcoded beta molecule per two T cells. The study, taken as a whole, reports: Donor CMV infection status was unknown, possibly confounding age-related changes in expanded clonotypes.

With regard to this clonotype: Its antigen is still unknown.

It was with a sample-barcoded 5' primer and a J-beta primer mix that a second PCR of about 6 to 11 cycles was run. TCRdb recomputed calls from the 5' RACE reads with MiXCR, one row per CDR3 protein. The table lists more than 1,400,000 distinct CDR3 sequences, around 39% of them singletons. The CDR3 consists of 12 residues. Per the germline V gene, CDR1 is DFQATT and CDR2 is SNEGSKA (reference sequence). V lost 2 bases, J lost 9 bases, and 1 base stayed unmatched. The receptor was derived from a woman between 18 and 30 years old in good health. V is TRBV20-1 and J is TRBJ2-1, with TRBD2 matching over 10 bases. Sequenced sample: blood. CDR3 coding DNA: TGCAGTGCTAGAATAGCGGGAGGTGAGCAGTTCTTC. The encoded protein is CSARIAGGEQFF.